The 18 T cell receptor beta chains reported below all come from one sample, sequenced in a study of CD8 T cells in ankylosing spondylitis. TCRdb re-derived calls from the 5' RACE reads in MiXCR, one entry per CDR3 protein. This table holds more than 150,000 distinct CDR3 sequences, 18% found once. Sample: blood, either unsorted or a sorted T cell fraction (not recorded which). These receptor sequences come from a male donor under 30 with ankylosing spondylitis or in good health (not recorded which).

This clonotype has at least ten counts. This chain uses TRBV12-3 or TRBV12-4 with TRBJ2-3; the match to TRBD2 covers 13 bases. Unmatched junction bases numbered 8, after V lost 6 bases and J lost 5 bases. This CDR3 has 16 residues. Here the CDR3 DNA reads TGTGCCAGCAGAACTAGCGGGAGGGCCGGTGGAGATACGCAGTATTTT. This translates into CASRTSGRAGGDTQYF.

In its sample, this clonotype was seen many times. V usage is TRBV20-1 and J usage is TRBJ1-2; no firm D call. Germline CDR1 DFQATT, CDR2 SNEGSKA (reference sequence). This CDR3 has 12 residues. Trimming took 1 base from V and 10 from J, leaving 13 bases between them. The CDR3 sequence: CSARVEVRDYTF. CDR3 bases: TGCAGTGCTAGAGTGGAGGTCCGAGACTACACCTTC.

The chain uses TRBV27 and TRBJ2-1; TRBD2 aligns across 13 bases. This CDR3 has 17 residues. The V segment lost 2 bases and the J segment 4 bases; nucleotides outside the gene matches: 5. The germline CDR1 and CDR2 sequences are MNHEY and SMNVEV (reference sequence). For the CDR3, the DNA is TGTGCCAGCAGTTTAAGGACTAGCGGGAGTGGATACAATGAGCAGTTCTTC. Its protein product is CASSLRTSGSGYNEQFF.

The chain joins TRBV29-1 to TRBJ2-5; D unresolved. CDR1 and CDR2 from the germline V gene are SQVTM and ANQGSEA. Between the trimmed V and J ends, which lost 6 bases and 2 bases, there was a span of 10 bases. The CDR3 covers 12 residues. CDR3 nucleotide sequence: TGCAGCGTCCGCTTGGGGCAAGAGACCCAGTACTTC. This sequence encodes CSVRLGQETQYF.

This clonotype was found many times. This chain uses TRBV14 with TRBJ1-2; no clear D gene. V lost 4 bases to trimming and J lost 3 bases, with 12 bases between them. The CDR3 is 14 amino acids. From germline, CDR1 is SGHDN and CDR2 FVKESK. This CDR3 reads CASSPPGIDYGYTF. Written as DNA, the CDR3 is TGTGCCAGCAGCCCCCCCGGGATCGACTATGGCTACACCTTC.

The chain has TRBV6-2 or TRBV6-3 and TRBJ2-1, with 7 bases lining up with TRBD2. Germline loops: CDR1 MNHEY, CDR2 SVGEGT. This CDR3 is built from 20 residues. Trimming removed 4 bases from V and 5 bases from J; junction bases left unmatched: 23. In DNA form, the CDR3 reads TGTGCCAGCAGTTCCCGCCCGCTTGGAGTTGCGGGAGTCAGCCACAATGAGCAGTTCTTC. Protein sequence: CASSSRPLGVAGVSHNEQFF.

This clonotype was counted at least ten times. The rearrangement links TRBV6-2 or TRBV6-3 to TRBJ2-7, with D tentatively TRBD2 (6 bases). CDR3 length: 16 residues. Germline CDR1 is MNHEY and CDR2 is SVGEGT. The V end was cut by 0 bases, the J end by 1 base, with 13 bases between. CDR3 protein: CASSYSPREISYEQYF. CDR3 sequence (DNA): TGTGCCAGCAGTTACTCGCCTCGGGAGATTTCCTACGAGCAGTACTTC.

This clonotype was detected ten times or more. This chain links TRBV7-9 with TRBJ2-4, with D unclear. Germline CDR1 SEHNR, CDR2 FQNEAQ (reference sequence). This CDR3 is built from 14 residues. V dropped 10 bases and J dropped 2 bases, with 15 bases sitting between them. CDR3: CAIAPSRTKNIQYF. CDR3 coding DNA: TGTGCCATCGCCCCCTCCCGAACCAAAAACATTCAGTACTTC.

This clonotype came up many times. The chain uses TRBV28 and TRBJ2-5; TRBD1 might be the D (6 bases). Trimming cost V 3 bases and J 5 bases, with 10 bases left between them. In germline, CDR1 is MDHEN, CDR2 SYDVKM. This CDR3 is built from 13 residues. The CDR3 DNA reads TGTGCCAGCAGTTTGGGACATCTGGAGACCCAGTACTTC. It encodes CASSLGHLETQYF.

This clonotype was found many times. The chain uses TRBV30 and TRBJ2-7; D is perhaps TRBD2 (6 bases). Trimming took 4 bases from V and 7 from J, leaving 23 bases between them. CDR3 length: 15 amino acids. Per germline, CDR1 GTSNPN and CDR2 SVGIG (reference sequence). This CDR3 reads CAWTRDHVSEGEQYF. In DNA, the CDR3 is TGTGCCTGGACCCGAGATCACGTCTCGGAGGGTGAGCAGTACTTC.

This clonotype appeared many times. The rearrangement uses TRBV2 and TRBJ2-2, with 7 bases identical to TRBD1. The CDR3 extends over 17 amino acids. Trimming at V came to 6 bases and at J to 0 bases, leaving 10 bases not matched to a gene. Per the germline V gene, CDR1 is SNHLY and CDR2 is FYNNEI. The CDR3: CASRAGTVLANTGELFF. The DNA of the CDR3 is TGTGCCAGCAGGGCCGGGACAGTCCTCGCGAACACCGGGGAGCTGTTTTTT.

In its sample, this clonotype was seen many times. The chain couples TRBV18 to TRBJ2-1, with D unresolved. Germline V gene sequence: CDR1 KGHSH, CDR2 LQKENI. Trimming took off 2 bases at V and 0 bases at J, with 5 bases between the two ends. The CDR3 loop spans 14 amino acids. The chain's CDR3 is CASSPFTSYNEQFF. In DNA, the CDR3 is TGTGCCAGCTCACCATTCACCTCCTACAATGAGCAGTTCTTC.

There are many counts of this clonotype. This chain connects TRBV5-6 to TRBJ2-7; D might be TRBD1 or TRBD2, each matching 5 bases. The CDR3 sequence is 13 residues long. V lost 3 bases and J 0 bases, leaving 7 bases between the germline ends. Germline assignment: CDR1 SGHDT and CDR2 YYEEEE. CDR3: CASSSGRSYEQYF. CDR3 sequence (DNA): TGTGCCAGCAGCTCGGGACGCTCCTACGAGCAGTACTTC.

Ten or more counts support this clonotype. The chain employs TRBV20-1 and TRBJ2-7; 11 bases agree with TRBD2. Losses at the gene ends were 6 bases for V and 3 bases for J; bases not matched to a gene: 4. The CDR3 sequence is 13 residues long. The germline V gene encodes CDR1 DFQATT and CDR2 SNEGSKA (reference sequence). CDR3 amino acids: CSALTSGIYEQYF. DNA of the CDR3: TGCAGTGCCCTGACTAGCGGGATCTACGAGCAGTACTTC.

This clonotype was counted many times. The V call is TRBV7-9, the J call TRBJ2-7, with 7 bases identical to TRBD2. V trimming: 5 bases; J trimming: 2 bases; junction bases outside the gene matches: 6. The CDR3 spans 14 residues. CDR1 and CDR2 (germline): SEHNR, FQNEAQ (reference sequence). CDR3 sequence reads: CASSERGYTYEQYF. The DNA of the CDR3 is TGTGCCAGCAGCGAGCGGGGCTACACCTACGAGCAGTACTTC. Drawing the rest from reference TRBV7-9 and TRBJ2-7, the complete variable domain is DTGVSQNPRHKITKRGQNVTFRCDPISEHNRLYWYRQTLGQGPEFLTYFQNEAQLEKSRLLSDRFSAERPKGSFSTLEIQRTEQGDSAMYLCASSERGYTYEQYFGPGTRLTVT.

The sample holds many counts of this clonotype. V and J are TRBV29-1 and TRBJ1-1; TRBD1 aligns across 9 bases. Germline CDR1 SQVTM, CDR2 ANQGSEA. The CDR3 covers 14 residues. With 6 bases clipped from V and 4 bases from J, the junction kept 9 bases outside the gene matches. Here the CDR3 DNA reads TGCAGCGTCCACTTACAGGGGGCAGTCACTGAAGCTTTCTTT. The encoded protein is CSVHLQGAVTEAFF.

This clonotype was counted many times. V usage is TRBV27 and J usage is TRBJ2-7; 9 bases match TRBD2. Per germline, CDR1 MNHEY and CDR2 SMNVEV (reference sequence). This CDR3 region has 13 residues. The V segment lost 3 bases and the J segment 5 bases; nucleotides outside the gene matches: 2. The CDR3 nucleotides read TGTGCCAGCAGTTTGATAGCGGGAGACGAGCAGTACTTC. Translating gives CASSLIAGDEQYF.

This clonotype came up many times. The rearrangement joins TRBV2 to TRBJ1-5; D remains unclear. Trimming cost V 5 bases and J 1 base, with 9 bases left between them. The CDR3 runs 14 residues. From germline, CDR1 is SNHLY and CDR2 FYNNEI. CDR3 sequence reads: CASSPGMSNQPQHF. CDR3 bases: TGTGCCAGCAGTCCGGGGATGAGCAATCAGCCCCAGCATTTT.